The subject of this entry is one T cell receptor (beta chain). Its specificity is unknown. This PCR relied on a set of 60 Vbeta primers and 13 Jbeta primers. Method: immunoSEQ multiplex PCR; TCRdb's copy keeps in-frame clones and lacks some. Found here are roughly 150,000 clones, around 84% of them singletons; the top ten hold roughly 2.4%. The data originate from a study of cytomegalovirus exposure and HLA in healthy donors. V lost 6 bases, J lost 5 bases, and 20 bases lay in between. The germline V gene has CDR1 MNHEY and CDR2 SMNVEV (reference sequence). This CDR3 region has 15 residues. Study-wide findings and caveats: In most subjects, TCR beta sequences reportedly gave accurate predictions of HLA-A and HLA-B alleles.

The rearrangement links TRBV27 to TRBJ2-7, with D perhaps matching TRBD1 (7 bases). The TCR sequence derives from a woman aged 18-29 years in good health and CMV-seronegative. The specimen was PBMCs. The CDR3 coding sequence is TGTGCCAGCAGACTACTCCTACAGGGGAGGAACGAGCAGTACTTC. Translated: CASRLLLQGRNEQYF.